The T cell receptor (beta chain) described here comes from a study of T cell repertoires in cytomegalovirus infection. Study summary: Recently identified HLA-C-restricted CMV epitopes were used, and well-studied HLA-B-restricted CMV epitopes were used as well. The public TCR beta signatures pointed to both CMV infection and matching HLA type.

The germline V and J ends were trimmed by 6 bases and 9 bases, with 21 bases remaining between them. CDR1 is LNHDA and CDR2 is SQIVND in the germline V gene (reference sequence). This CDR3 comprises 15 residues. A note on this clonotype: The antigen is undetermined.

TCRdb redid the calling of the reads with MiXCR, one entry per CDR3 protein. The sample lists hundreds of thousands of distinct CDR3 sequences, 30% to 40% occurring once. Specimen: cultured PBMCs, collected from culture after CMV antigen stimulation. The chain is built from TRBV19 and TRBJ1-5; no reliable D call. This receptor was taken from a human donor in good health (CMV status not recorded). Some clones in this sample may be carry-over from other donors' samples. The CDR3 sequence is CASRTHSELFPPQHF. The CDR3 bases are TGTGCCAGTAGAACTCACAGTGAGTTGTTCCCGCCCCAGCATTTT.